At least ten counts were recorded for the clone carrying this TCR beta chain. Its matching antigen is unknown. There are 15 residues in the CDR3. The V gene end was trimmed by 2 bases and the J gene end by 5 bases; junction bases not matched to a gene: 11. Per the germline V gene, CDR1 is DFQATT and CDR2 is SNEGSKA (reference sequence). Noted time point: newly diagnosed GD, antithyroid drugs for less than 3 months. The authors made the TCR library using RNA they extracted from PBMCs. Investigators report Graves' disease was diagnosed under American Thyroid Association guidelines. The data were taken from a study of regulatory T cells in long-lasting Graves disease. Overall study results and limits: Possibly, accuracy suffered from the small sample size. The researchers studied only peripheral blood, not thyroid tissue.

iRepertoire HTBI primers and Arm-PCR of CDR3 regions built TCR beta libraries. TCRdb re-called the multiplex PCR reads through MiXCR, storing one row per CDR3 protein. This sample has over 200,000 distinct CDR3 sequences, with approximately 18% found just once. This sample was shared with a second study, whose subject was T cells in Graves' hyperthyroidism and ophthalmopathy. From that paper: In patients aged 18 to 65, hyperthyroidism was newly diagnosed, with duration under 2 months.

Material: peripheral blood mononuclear cells (PBMCs), obtained at new diagnosis, from a patient treated with antithyroid drugs. This TCR came from a woman younger than 45 with Graves disease. The chain employs TRBV20-1 and TRBJ1-2; 7 bases match TRBD1. The CDR3 protein is CSARLEGAREYGYTF. CDR3 coding DNA: TGCAGTGCTAGATTGGAGGGGGCTAGGGAATATGGCTACACCTTC.